Each of the 23 T cell receptor beta chains below was sequenced from the same sample in a study of blood T cells in healthy people across ages. The second PCR ran about 6 to 11 cycles with a sample-barcoded 5' primer and J-beta primers. TCRdb itself ran the 5' RACE reads through MiXCR, one entry per CDR3 protein. The sample records hundreds of thousands of distinct CDR3 sequences, more than 35% being singletons. Sequences were obtained from blood. These receptors were collected from a man aged 80 or over in good health.

The V call is TRBV6-5, the J call TRBJ2-4, with D possibly being TRBD2 (5 bases). CDR1 is MNHEY, CDR2 SVGAGI, per germline. CDR3 length: 12 amino acids. Trimming left V 5 bases short and J 8 bases short, with 10 bases between. The DNA of the CDR3 is TGTGCCAGCAGTAAGAACGGGGACATTCAGTACTTC. It translates to CASSKNGDIQYF.

The table lists this clonotype with a few counts. The V call is TRBV5-1, the J call TRBJ2-7, with D uncertain. V gave up 0 bases and J gave up 5 bases, with 9 bases separating them. The CDR3 spans 13 residues. Germline V CDR1 and CDR2: SGHRS, YFSETQ. For the CDR3, the DNA is TGCGCCAGCAGCTTGGGATTAGTAGACGAGCAGTACTTC. Translation: CASSLGLVDEQYF.

This clonotype was detected only a few times. The chain carries TRBV4-2 and TRBJ1-4, with D possibly being TRBD1 (5 bases). Deletions cut 0 bases from V and 6 bases from J, with 17 bases between. Germline V gives CDR1 LGHNA, CDR2 YNFKEQ. The CDR3 is 17 residues long. The CDR3 nucleotides read TGTGCCAGCAGCCAAGACTCACTGGGGGGTTTGGATGAAAAACTGTTTTTT. It translates to CASSQDSLGGLDEKLFF.

This chain connects TRBV27 to TRBJ2-3; 10 positions agree with TRBD2. The length of the CDR3 is 13 residues. CDR1 is MNHEY, CDR2 SMNVEV, per germline (reference sequence). The junction had 6 bases not matched to a gene; V was cut back by 6 bases and J by 9 bases. Here the CDR3 reads CASRRTSGTTQYF. The CDR3 DNA reads TGTGCCAGCAGACGGACTAGCGGAACAACGCAGTATTTT.

The rearrangement links TRBV12-3 or TRBV12-4 to TRBJ1-5; perhaps TRBD1 as D (5 bases). The CDR3 runs 15 residues. V was pared by 11 bases and J by 0 bases, with 17 bases between. The CDR3 coding sequence is TGTGCCGGCACTAGGTCGGGGACTAGCAATCAGCCCCAGCATTTT. It is translated as CAGTRSGTSNQPQHF.

This clonotype was recorded a few times. V gene TRBV12-3 or TRBV12-4 combines with J gene TRBJ2-3; no definite D call. There are 12 residues in the CDR3. V was clipped by 5 bases and J by 4 bases, with 7 bases between them. The chain's CDR3 is CASSINADTQYF. The CDR3 DNA is TGTGCCAGCAGTATTAACGCAGATACGCAGTATTTT.

On this clonotype: A read error may produce the germline difference seen at one junction end. This sequence joins TRBV5-1 and TRBJ2-7; 16 bases align to TRBD2. This CDR3 is 16 amino acids long. Germline V lookup: CDR1 SGHRS, CDR2 YFSETQ. CDR3 loop: CVSSDGTSGRAYEQYF. The CDR3 nucleotides are TGCGTCAGCAGCGACGGGACTAGCGGGAGGGCCTACGAGCAGTACTTC.

This clonotype has only a few counts. This chain uses TRBV7-2 with TRBJ1-2, with D possibly TRBD1 on 5 matching bases. Trimming took off 5 bases at V and 5 bases at J, with 12 bases between the two ends. The germline CDR1 and CDR2 sequences are SGHTA and FQGNSA. The CDR3 contains 13 residues. DNA of the CDR3: TGTGCCAGCAGCGCCGGGACGGGATATGGCTACACCTTC. This gives the protein CASSAGTGYGYTF.

The rearrangement uses TRBV29-1 and TRBJ1-2; D unresolved. The CDR3 totals 10 residues. Between the trimmed V and J ends, which lost 4 bases and 6 bases, there was a span of 6 bases. Looked up from germline, CDR1 is SQVTM and CDR2 is ANQGSEA. CDR3 sequence: CSVGGNGYTF. CDR3 DNA: TGCAGCGTTGGCGGGAATGGCTACACCTTC.

Ten or more counts support this clonotype. The chain couples TRBV5-6 to TRBJ2-1; 7 bases agree with TRBD2. V trimming: 6 bases; J trimming: 9 bases; junction bases outside the gene matches: 6. The CDR3 runs 12 residues. The germline V gene encodes CDR1 SGHDT and CDR2 YYEEEE. The CDR3 protein is CASTRGVGEQFF. CDR3 coding DNA: TGTGCCAGCACCCGGGGGGTCGGTGAGCAGTTCTTC.

This clonotype has at least ten counts. The rearrangement uses TRBV29-1 and TRBJ2-3; D call uncertain. The CDR3 is 14 amino acids. The V end was cut by 2 bases, the J end by 1 base, with 10 bases between. Germline CDR1 and CDR2: SQVTM and ANQGSEA. The CDR3, as DNA: TGCAGCGTTGAACCCCTTCCGGGCACAGATACGCAGTATTTT. Its protein product is CSVEPLPGTDTQYF.

This chain links TRBV20-1 with TRBJ2-5; 9 positions match TRBD2. TRBJ2-7 matches the DNA end more closely, so the J call is doubtful. CDR1 and CDR2 (germline): DFQATT, SNEGSKA (reference sequence). The CDR3 extends over 16 amino acids. DNA for the CDR3: TGCAGTGCTACCGCTCCTTCTAGCGGGGATAGCTACGAGCAGTACTTC. Protein: CSATAPSSGDSYEQYF.

This clonotype has just a few counts. The chain uses TRBV10-3 and TRBJ1-5; TRBD1 aligns across 9 bases. With 4 bases clipped from V and 9 bases from J, the junction kept 7 bases outside the gene matches. Germline V CDR1 and CDR2: ENHRY, SYGVKD. The CDR3 covers 14 residues. The chain's CDR3 is CAISVQGAEGPQHF. The CDR3 coding sequence is TGTGCCATCAGTGTACAGGGGGCCGAGGGGCCCCAGCATTTT.

The sample holds a few counts of this clonotype. Here the CDR3 DNA reads TGTGCCAGCAGCCCCGGGACAGGGAGGATAAATGAGCAGTTCTTC. Translation: CASSPGTGRINEQFF. J is TRBJ2-1 and V is TRBV4-2; 9 bases match TRBD1. This CDR3 region has 15 residues. The germline V gene has CDR1 LGHNA and CDR2 YNFKEQ. V trimming: 4 bases; J trimming: 7 bases; junction bases outside the gene matches: 8.

V is TRBV24-1 and J is TRBJ1-2; the match to TRBD1 covers 9 bases. With V trimmed by 5 bases and J by 8 bases, 11 bases remained unmatched. The CDR3 totals 15 residues. CDR1 is KGHDR, CDR2 SFDVKD, per germline. CDR3 nucleotides: TGTGCCACCAGTGGACAGGGGGACCCTATGCACGGCTACACCTTC. Its translation is CATSGQGDPMHGYTF.

The CDR3, as DNA: TGCGCCAGCAGCTTCCGGGAATCGCGGCAGTACTTC. As protein: CASSFRESRQYF. V and J are TRBV5-1 and TRBJ2-5, with D maybe TRBD2 (5 bases). This CDR3 spans 12 amino acids. Germline V gives CDR1 SGHRS, CDR2 YFSETQ. V was shortened by 2 bases and J by 11 bases, with 13 bases between the two germline ends.

The V call is TRBV6-2 or TRBV6-3, the J call TRBJ2-3; 9 nucleotides line up with TRBD2. Germline CDR1 and CDR2: MNHEY and SVGEGT. The CDR3 sequence is 13 residues long. With V trimmed by 6 bases and J by 4 bases, 2 bases remained unmatched. The CDR3 here is CASRRTSADTQYF. The CDR3 nucleotides are TGTGCCAGCAGGCGGACTAGCGCAGATACGCAGTATTTT.

The J gene is TRBJ2-5, the V gene TRBV20-1; TRBD2 matches 8 bases. The J call may be incorrect, as the DNA end agrees better with TRBJ2-4. The CDR3 totals 14 residues. Germline loops: CDR1 DFQATT, CDR2 SNEGSKA (reference sequence). CDR3: CSARPGGPGNIQYF. The CDR3 DNA sequence: TGCAGTGCTAGACCGGGAGGGCCGGGGAACATTCAGTACTTC.

Here the CDR3 reads CAILPEGGFYEQYF. The CDR3 DNA reads TGTGCCATCCTCCCGGAGGGGGGCTTCTACGAGCAGTACTTC. This chain joins TRBV28 and TRBJ2-7, with D perhaps matching TRBD1 or TRBD2 (6 bases each). This CDR3 has 14 amino acids. The V end was cut by 10 bases, the J end by 3 bases, with 19 bases between. Germline lookup yields CDR1 MDHEN and CDR2 SYDVKM.

The table lists this clonotype with a few counts. This rearrangement joins TRBV14 to TRBJ2-3; 8 bases line up with TRBD1. The CDR3 length is 15 residues. The V and J ends lost 4 bases and 5 bases, in that order; junction bases with no gene match: 8. Germline V gene sequence: CDR1 SGHDN, CDR2 FVKESK. CDR3 DNA sequence: TGTGCCAGCAGCCTCGCCGGACAGGGTGTAGATACGCAGTATTTT. This translates into CASSLAGQGVDTQYF.

The J gene is TRBJ2-3, the V gene TRBV4-3; 9 nucleotides align to TRBD1. Losses at the gene ends were 3 bases for V and 4 bases for J; bases not matched to a gene: 14. CDR1 and CDR2 from the germline V gene are LGHNA and YSLEER. The CDR3 covers 18 residues. The CDR3 is CASSQEQGAPFTPDTQYF. In nucleotides, the CDR3 is TGCGCCAGCAGCCAGGAACAGGGGGCGCCCTTTACCCCAGATACGCAGTATTTT.

Ten or more counts support this clonotype. The chain recombines TRBV5-1 with TRBJ2-6, with 9 positions matching TRBD1. Per germline, CDR1 SGHRS and CDR2 YFSETQ. The V gene end was trimmed by 1 base and the J gene end by 3 bases; junction bases not matched to a gene: 5. The CDR3 has 17 residues. CDR3 in amino acids: CASSLWTGEVGANVLTF. In DNA form, the CDR3 reads TGCGCCAGCAGCTTGTGGACAGGGGAGGTTGGGGCCAACGTCCTGACTTTC.

This clonotype was observed a handful of times. The J gene is TRBJ2-5, the V gene TRBV4-1; TRBD1 aligns across 7 bases. The CDR3 totals 15 residues. From germline, CDR1 is MGHRA and CDR2 YSYEKL. With V trimmed by 1 base and J by 0 bases, 2 bases remained unmatched. Written as DNA, the CDR3 is TGCGCCAGCAGCCAAGGAGACAGGGACCAAGAGACCCAGTACTTC. Its protein is CASSQGDRDQETQYF.